A single sample is the source of the 6 T cell receptor beta chains below, sequenced in a study of T cells in Graves' hyperthyroidism and ophthalmopathy. Amplification yielded TCR beta CDR3 regions, with RNA transcripts as the source. During a first-round RT-PCR of the TCR CDR3, the HTBI primer set was used. A single record per CDR3 protein comes from TCRdb applying MiXCR to the multiplex PCR reads. The sample has roughly 700,000 distinct CDR3 sequences, 15% to 20% seen once. Sequencing was done on a sample of blood. The receptors derive from a man aged 50 to 59 with Graves' hyperthyroidism.

This clonotype was detected ten times or more. The chain couples TRBV15 to TRBJ2-5; the match to TRBD1 covers 7 bases. In germline, CDR1 is LNHNV, CDR2 YYDKDF (reference sequence). The CDR3 loop spans 15 amino acids. With V trimmed by 3 bases and J by 5 bases, 9 bases remained unmatched. CDR3 DNA: TGTGCCACCAGCAGGAGACAGGGAACAATGGAGACCCAGTACTTC. This translates into CATSRRQGTMETQYF.

This clonotype was found many times. This chain joins TRBV28 and TRBJ2-3, with TRBD2 as a possible D gene (5 bases). CDR3 length: 13 residues. V was cut by 3 bases and J by 6 bases, with 10 bases left in between. CDR1 and CDR2 (germline): MDHEN, SYDVKM. The CDR3 loop is CASSFSGGDTQYF. The CDR3, as DNA: TGTGCCAGCAGTTTTAGTGGAGGTGATACGCAGTATTTT.

This clonotype was observed at least ten times. The chain joins TRBV12-3 or TRBV12-4 to TRBJ1-5; possibly TRBD1 for D (5 bases). The CDR3 totals 15 residues. Deletions cut 3 bases from V and 0 bases from J, with 9 bases between. The CDR3 sequence is CASSFGGTSNQPQHF. CDR3 bases: TGTGCCAGCAGTTTTGGGGGGACTAGCAATCAGCCCCAGCATTTT.

The chain employs TRBV12-5 and TRBJ2-5, with 11 bases lining up with TRBD1. Germline V gives CDR1 LGHNT, CDR2 FRNRAP. V lost 4 bases to trimming and J lost 5 bases; unmatched junction nucleotides: 6. This CDR3 is 15 amino acids long. The CDR3 nucleotides read TGTGCTAGTGGTTCCGGACAGGGGGCATCGGAGACCCAGTACTTC. Translating it yields CASGSGQGASETQYF.

This clonotype was detected many times. The V and J genes are TRBV2 and TRBJ2-3; 7 nucleotides align to TRBD1. Per germline, CDR1 SNHLY and CDR2 FYNNEI. The V and J ends lost 2 bases and 3 bases, in that order; junction bases with no gene match: 5. The CDR3 sequence is 15 residues long. The CDR3 region has the DNA TGTGCCAGCAGTGAAAAGGGGGCGCGGACAGATACGCAGTATTTT. It encodes CASSEKGARTDTQYF. The full variable domain, with the rest looked up from reference TRBV2 and TRBJ2-3, is EPEVTQTPSHQVTQMGQEVILRCVPISNHLYFYWYRQILGQKVEFLVSFYNNEISEKSEIFDDQFSVERPDGSNFTLKIRSTKLEDSAMYFCASSEKGARTDTQYFGPGTRLTVL.

In this sample, this clonotype turned up a few times. This chain joins TRBV29-1 and TRBJ1-1; D unclear. This CDR3 has 12 residues. Germline CDR1 reads SQVTM; CDR2 reads ANQGSEA. Trimming took off 4 bases at V and 7 bases at J, with 13 bases between the two ends. CDR3 sequence reads: CSVVVVQDEAFF. The CDR3 nucleotides are TGCAGCGTTGTAGTGGTTCAGGATGAAGCTTTCTTT.